This T cell receptor beta chain was sequenced for a study of T cells expressing NK-cell markers. For the study at large: Sorted CD3+CD56-NKG2C+, CD3+CD56+NKG2C- and CD3+CD56+NKG2C+ T cells were the source of the TCR beta repertoires.

A word on this clonotype: Its specificity is not known.

From its re-call of the 5' RACE reads, TCRdb lists each CDR3 protein once, without DNA. The listing records fewer than 200,000 distinct CDR3 sequences. The CDR3 runs 13 residues. Germline loops: CDR1 SGHNT, CDR2 YENEEA. Whole-study findings and limits: NKG2C+ dominant clonotypes from roughly 6 donors made up roughly 1.0-7.5% of CD8+ T cells. These clonotypes additionally ranked first within the CD3+CD56-NKG2C+ fraction of a few donors.

Sequencing was carried out using blood T cells: a sorted CD56 or NKG2C T cell subset, CD4+ or CD8+ T cells, or bulk PBMC T cells (not recorded which). The origin of this receptor is a woman aged 18-70 years in good health. The chain uses TRBV11-3 and TRBJ1-1. CDR3 in amino acids: CASSSESGTQAFF.